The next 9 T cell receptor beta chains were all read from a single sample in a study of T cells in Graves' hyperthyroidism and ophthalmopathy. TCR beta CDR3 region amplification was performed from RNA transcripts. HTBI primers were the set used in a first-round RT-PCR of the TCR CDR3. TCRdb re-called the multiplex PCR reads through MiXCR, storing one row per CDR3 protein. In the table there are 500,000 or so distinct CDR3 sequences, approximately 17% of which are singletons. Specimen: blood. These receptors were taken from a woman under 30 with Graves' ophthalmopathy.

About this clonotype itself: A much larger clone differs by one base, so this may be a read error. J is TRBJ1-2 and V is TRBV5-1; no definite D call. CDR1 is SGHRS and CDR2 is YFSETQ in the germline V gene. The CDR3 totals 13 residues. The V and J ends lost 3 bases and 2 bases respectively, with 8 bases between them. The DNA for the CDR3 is TGCGCCAGCAGCTGGGAATCGAACTATGGCTACACCTTC. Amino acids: CASSWESNYGYTF.

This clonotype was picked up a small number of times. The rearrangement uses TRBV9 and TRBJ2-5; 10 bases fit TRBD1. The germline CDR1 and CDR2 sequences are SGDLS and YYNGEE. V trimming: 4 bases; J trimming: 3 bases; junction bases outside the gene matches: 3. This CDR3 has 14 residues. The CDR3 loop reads CASSRGQGKETQYF. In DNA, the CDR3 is TGTGCCAGCAGCCGGGGACAGGGGAAAGAGACCCAGTACTTC.

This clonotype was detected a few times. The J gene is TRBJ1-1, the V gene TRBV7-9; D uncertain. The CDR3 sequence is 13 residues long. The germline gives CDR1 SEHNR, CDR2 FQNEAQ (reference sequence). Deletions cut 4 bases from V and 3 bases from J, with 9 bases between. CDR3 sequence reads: CASSSDRDTEAFF. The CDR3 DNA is TGTGCCAGCAGCTCCGATCGGGACACTGAAGCTTTCTTT.

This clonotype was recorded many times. CDR3 DNA: TGTGCCAGCAGCTTAGATCGTGAAACTAGCCCCCTCGAGCAGTACTTC. As protein: CASSLDRETSPLEQYF. The chain has TRBV11-2 and TRBJ2-7, with D possibly TRBD2 on 6 matching bases. The germline V gene encodes CDR1 SGHAT and CDR2 FQNNGV. The CDR3 runs to 16 residues. Deletions cut 0 bases from V and 6 bases from J, with 18 bases between. The full variable domain, its missing parts supplied by reference TRBV11-2 and TRBJ2-7, is EAGVAQSPRYKIIEKRQSVAFWCNPISGHATLYWYQQILGQGPKLLIQFQNNGVVDDSQLPKDRFSAERLKGVDSTLKIQPAKLEDSAVYLCASSLDRETSPLEQYFGPGTRLTVT.

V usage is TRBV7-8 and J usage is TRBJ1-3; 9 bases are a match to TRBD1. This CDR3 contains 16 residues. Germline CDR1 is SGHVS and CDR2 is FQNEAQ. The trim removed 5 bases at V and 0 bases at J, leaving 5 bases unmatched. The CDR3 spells CASSRGTGYSGNTIYF. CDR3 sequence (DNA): TGTGCCAGCAGCAGGGGGACAGGGTACTCTGGAAACACCATATATTTT.

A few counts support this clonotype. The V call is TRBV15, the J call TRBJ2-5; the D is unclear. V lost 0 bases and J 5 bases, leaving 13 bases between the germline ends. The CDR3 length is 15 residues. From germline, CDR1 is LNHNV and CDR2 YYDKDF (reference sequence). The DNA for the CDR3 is TGTGCCACCAGCAGAGATGTAAGGGTGAGGGAGACCCAGTACTTC. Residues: CATSRDVRVRETQYF.

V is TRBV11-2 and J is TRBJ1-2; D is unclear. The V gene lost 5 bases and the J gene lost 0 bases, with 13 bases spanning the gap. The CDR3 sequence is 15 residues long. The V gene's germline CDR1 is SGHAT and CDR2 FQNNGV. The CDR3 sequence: CASSLAQRANYGYTF. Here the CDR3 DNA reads TGTGCCAGCAGCCTCGCACAAAGGGCTAACTATGGCTACACCTTC. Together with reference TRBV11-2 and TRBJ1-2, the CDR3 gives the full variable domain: EAGVAQSPRYKIIEKRQSVAFWCNPISGHATLYWYQQILGQGPKLLIQFQNNGVVDDSQLPKDRFSAERLKGVDSTLKIQPAKLEDSAVYLCASSLAQRANYGYTFGSGTRLTVV.

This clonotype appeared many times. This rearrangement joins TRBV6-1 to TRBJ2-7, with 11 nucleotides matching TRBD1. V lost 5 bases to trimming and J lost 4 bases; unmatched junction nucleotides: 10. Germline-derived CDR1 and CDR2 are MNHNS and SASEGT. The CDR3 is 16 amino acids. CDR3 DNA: TGTGCCAGCAGTTTCCACATGGACAGGGGGCATTACGAGCAGTACTTC. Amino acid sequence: CASSFHMDRGHYEQYF.

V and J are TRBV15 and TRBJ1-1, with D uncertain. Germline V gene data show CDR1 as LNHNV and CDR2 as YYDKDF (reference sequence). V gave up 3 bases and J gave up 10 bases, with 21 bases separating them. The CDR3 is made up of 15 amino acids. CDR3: CATSRSRSGVGRAFF. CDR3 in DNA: TGTGCCACCAGCAGGTCAAGGTCAGGAGTCGGGAGAGCTTTCTTT.